This record covers a single T cell receptor (beta chain). Germline V gives CDR1 MNHNS, CDR2 SASEGT. J was trimmed by 7 bases and V by 6 bases; bases with no gene match: 10. The CDR3 is 14 amino acids. These data come from a study of beta chain features in type 1 diabetes. Since all of the isolated RNA was reverse transcribed, expressed TCRB transcripts were what got sequenced. TCRdb keeps only in-frame clones here, not all; method: immunoSEQ multiplex PCR. The sample holds under 400,000 clones, around 13% seen once. Sequencing was carried out using central memory CD4+ T cells from blood. The genes are TRBV6-1 and TRBJ2-3; 7 bases map to TRBD2. The origin of this receptor is a man aged 30 to 45 in good health. CDR3 DNA sequence: TGTGCCAGCAGCTGGAGCGGGGACGGTAATACGCAGTATTTT. Encoded protein: CASSWSGDGNTQYF.